The subject of this entry is one T cell receptor beta chain. The data were taken from a study of blood T cell repertoires in COVID-19. About the research overall: PBMCs, B-cell-depleted T cells, or T cells were the source of the cDNA or gDNA that made up the material.

Per the original methods: Reference gene primer amplification gave estimated nucleated cell counts. Here immunoSEQ multiplex PCR was the method, and the copy in TCRdb shows in-frame clones only, minus some. V and J calls and clone size are copied from that table; D and trimming were computed from the DNA. The data contain over 200,000 clones, around 86% of them singletons. The germline V gene encodes CDR1 SGHRS and CDR2 YFSETQ. The V and J ends lost 4 bases and 2 bases, in that order; junction bases with no gene match: 11. CDR3 length equals 16 residues. The receptor's source is a man aged 60 to 75 who had recovered from COVID-19. V is TRBV5-1 and J is TRBJ1-2; 7 bases agree with TRBD1. The sequencing sample was made of peripheral blood. CDR3 region: CASSPQTGAGNYGYTF. The CDR3 nucleotides read TGCGCCAGCAGCCCGCAAACAGGGGCGGGAAACTATGGCTACACCTTC. The whole variable domain, filled in from reference TRBV5-1 and TRBJ1-2, reads KAGVTQTPRYLIKTRGQQVTLSCSPISGHRSVSWYQQTPGQGLQFLFEYFSETQRNKGNFPGRFSGRQFSNSRSEMNVSTLELGDSALYLCASSPQTGAGNYGYTFGSGTRLTVV.